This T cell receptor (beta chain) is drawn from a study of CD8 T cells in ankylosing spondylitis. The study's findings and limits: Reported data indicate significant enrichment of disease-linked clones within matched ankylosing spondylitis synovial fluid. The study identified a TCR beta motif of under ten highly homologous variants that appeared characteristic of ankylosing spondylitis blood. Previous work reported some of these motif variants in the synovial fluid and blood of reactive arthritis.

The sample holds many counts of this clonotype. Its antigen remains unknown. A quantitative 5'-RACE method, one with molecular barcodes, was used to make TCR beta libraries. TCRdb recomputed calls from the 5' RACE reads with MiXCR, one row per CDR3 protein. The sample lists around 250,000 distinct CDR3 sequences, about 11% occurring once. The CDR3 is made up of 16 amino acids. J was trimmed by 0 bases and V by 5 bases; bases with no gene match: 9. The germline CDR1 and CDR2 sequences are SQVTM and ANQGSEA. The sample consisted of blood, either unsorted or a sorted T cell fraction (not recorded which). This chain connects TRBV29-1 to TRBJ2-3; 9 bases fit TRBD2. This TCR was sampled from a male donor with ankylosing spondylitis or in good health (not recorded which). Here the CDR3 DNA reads TGCAGCGTTTCCGGTTGGACTAGCGAGAGCACAGATACGCAGTATTTT. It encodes CSVSGWTSESTDTQYF.